The 3 T cell receptor beta chains reported below all come from one sample, sequenced in a study of PD-L1 blockade in urothelial cancer. The time point is: peripheral blood 6 weeks after treatment start. Profiled with immunoSEQ multiplex PCR; TCRdb holds only in-frame clones, not every one. Altogether some 120,000 clones are present, 75% to 95% being singletons, with the ten largest covering 3% to 4.5%. The sample in question was PBMCs, obtained around atezolizumab (anti-PD-L1) treatment. Every receptor here comes from a man aged 60-69 years with urothelial cancer.

V is TRBV4-3 and J is TRBJ2-1; 8 positions agree with TRBD2. The CDR3 runs to 17 residues. After removal of 2 bases from V and 0 bases from J, the junction contained 6 bases not matched to a gene. Germline values: CDR1 LGHNA, CDR2 YSLEER. In DNA form, the CDR3 reads TGCGCCAGCAGCCAAAGTACTAGCGGTAGCTCCTACAATGAGCAGTTCTTC. Translation gives CASSQSTSGSSYNEQFF.

The rearrangement links TRBV30 to TRBJ2-7; D might be TRBD1 (6 bases). CDR1 is GTSNPN, CDR2 SVGIG, per germline (reference sequence). The CDR3 sequence is 13 residues long. The germline V and J ends were trimmed by 0 bases and 6 bases, with 12 bases remaining between them. CDR3 loop: CAWSVLRGGEQYF. The CDR3 bases are TGTGCCTGGAGTGTACTGAGAGGGGGCGAGCAGTACTTC.

The gene calls are TRBV11-2 and TRBJ2-1; TRBD1 agrees at 7 bases. Germline CDR1 reads SGHAT; CDR2 reads FQNNGV. V gave up 2 bases and J gave up 8 bases; unmatched junction bases: 6. This CDR3 contains 14 residues. The CDR3 loop reads CASSLPDRDDEQFF. CDR3 sequence (DNA): TGTGCCAGCAGCTTACCCGACAGGGATGATGAGCAGTTCTTC.